Listed below are T cell receptor beta chains from one sample, sequenced in a study of T cell responses to AZD1222 COVID-19 vaccine. This table comes from immunoSEQ multiplex PCR, and its TCRdb copy is limited to in-frame clones, with some not included. The sample shows roughly 110,000 clones, around 91% of them seen only once. Sequencing used peripheral blood, obtained on day 0 of AZD1222 vaccination. The receptors come from an adult in good health. Both conserved end residues are part of each CDR3. D genes are given only for firm matches. Clone size is not always given. Where it is, it says once, few, many or a class for expanded clones.

J | D | size | V | CDR3 | DNA
TRBJ1-4 | NA | NA | TRBV10-3 | CAISESPRGRGNEKLFF | TGTGCCATCAGTGAGTCTCCCAGGGGACGGGGTAATGAAAAACTGTTTTTT
TRBJ1-1 | NA | NA | TRBV7-2 | CASSLVEGTEAFF | TGTGCCAGCAGCTTAGTAGAGGGCACTGAAGCTTTCTTT
TRBJ2-2 | NA | NA | TRBV11-3 | CASSLAVTGELFF | TGTGCCAGCAGCTTAGCGGTCACCGGGGAGCTGTTTTTT
TRBJ1-2 | TRBD1 | NA | TRBV2 | CASSEAGQGNGYTF | TGTGCCAGCAGTGAAGCGGGACAGGGTAATGGCTACACCTTC
TRBJ1-3 | TRBD1 | NA | TRBV3-1/TRBV3-2 | CASSRALDRVF | TGTGCCAGCAGCCGGGCCCTAGACAGGGTTTTT
TRBJ2-1 | NA | NA | TRBV11-2 | CASSGGGRSSYNEQFF | TGTGCCAGCAGCGGGGGAGGCCGCAGCTCCTACAATGAGCAGTTCTTC
TRBJ1-2 | NA | NA | TRBV4-3 | CASSLGTQYGYTF | TGCGCCAGCAGCCTCGGGACACAATATGGCTACACCTTC
TRBJ2-1 | TRBD2 | once | TRBV4-3 | CASSRSTGSGGNEQFF | TGCGCCAGCAGCCGATCTACAGGTTCGGGGGGCAATGAGCAGTTCTTC
TRBJ1-1 | NA | NA | TRBV10-3 | CAISERGSLNTEAFF | TGTGCCATCAGTGAACGTGGTAGCTTGAACACTGAAGCTTTCTTT
TRBJ2-2 | TRBD1 | NA | TRBV2 | CASKQGSIGELFF | TGTGCCAGCAAACAGGGGAGTATCGGGGAGCTGTTTTTT
TRBJ1-6 | NA | NA | TRBV15 | CATSRDKRRDLSPLHF | TGTGCCACCAGCAGAGATAAGAGAAGGGATCTTTCACCCCTCCACTTT
TRBJ1-1 | NA | NA | TRBV29-1 | CSVNSQGGHTEAFF | TGCAGCGTTAACTCTCAGGGTGGTCACACTGAAGCTTTCTTT
TRBJ1-3 | NA | once | TRBV6-2/TRBV6-3 | CASSGQKPGNTIYF | TGTGCCAGCAGTGGGCAGAAACCTGGAAACACCATATATTTT
TRBJ2-1 | NA | NA | TRBV12-3/TRBV12-4 | CASGGLGLQQFF | TGTGCCAGCGGCGGGTTGGGGCTCCAGCAGTTCTTC
TRBJ2-2 | NA | NA | TRBV5-3 | CARSLVAGMNTGELFF | TGTGCCAGAAGCTTGGTAGCCGGTATGAACACCGGGGAGCTGTTTTTT
TRBJ2-3 | TRBD1 | once | TRBV5-4 | CASSPGGQGVRDTQYF | TGTGCCAGCAGCCCAGGCGGACAGGGGGTGCGGGATACGCAGTATTTT
TRBJ1-2 | NA | NA | TRBV18 | CASSPSSSDGYTF | TGTGCCAGCTCACCATCAAGTTCCGATGGCTACACCTTC
TRBJ2-1 | NA | NA | TRBV6-1 | CASSETSYYNEQFF | TGTGCCAGCAGTGAGACAAGCTACTACAATGAGCAGTTCTTC
TRBJ2-3 | NA | once | TRBV10-3 | CATGWGEGADTQYF | TGTGCCACCGGTTGGGGGGAAGGGGCAGATACGCAGTATTTT
TRBJ2-7 | NA | NA | TRBV14 | CASSLQGYRVDEQYF | TGTGCCAGCAGCCTTCAGGGGTACAGGGTGGACGAGCAGTACTTC
TRBJ2-3 | TRBD1 | NA | TRBV27 | CASILHRGSTDTQYF | TGTGCCAGCATCCTACACAGGGGTAGCACAGATACGCAGTATTTT
TRBJ1-1 | TRBD1 | once | TRBV14 | CASSQGTGGFAFF | TGTGCCAGCAGCCAAGGCACAGGGGGCTTTGCTTTCTTT